This record concerns one TCR beta chain sequence. This entry is derived from a study of beta chain features in type 1 diabetes. cDNA synthesis used the whole RNA isolate, giving expressed TCRB sequences. Sequencing used immunoSEQ multiplex PCR; TCRdb keeps in-frame clones, though not all of them. This sample has about 360,000 clones, with 10% to 15% found just once. Trimming shortened V by 3 bases and J by 0 bases, and 11 bases separated the two germline ends. The CDR3 is made up of 16 amino acids. Germline CDR1 reads MGHDK; CDR2 reads SYGVNS. Sequenced: naive CD4+ T cells from blood. V and J are TRBV25-1 and TRBJ2-2, with a tentative D call TRBD1 (5 bases). The sequence was collected from a man between 18 and 35 years old in good health. As DNA, the CDR3 is TGTGCCAGCAGTGACTTAGGGGTTTCGAACACCGGGGAGCTGTTTTTT. This translates into CASSDLGVSNTGELFF.